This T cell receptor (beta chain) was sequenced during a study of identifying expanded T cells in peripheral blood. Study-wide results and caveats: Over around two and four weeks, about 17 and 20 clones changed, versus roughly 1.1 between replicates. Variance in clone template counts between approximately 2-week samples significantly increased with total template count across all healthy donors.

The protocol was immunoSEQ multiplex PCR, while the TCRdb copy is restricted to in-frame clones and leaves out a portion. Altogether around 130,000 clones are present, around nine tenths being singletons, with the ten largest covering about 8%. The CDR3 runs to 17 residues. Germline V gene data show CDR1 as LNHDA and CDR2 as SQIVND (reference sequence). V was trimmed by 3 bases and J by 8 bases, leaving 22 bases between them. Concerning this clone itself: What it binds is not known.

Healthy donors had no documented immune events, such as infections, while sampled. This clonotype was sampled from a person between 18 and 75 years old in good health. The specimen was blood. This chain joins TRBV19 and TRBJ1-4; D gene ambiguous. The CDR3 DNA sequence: TGTGCCAGTAGTATCGGTCGCGCCGGATCGGGTAGGGAAAAACTGTTTTTT. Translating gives CASSIGRAGSGREKLFF.